The entry below gives a single TCR beta chain sequence along with its context. Its antigen is currently unknown. With V trimmed by 7 bases and J by 0 bases, 10 bases remained unmatched. This CDR3 is 16 amino acids long. The germline V gene encodes CDR1 SNHLY and CDR2 FYNNEI. In nominal health when sampled, donors likely had unrecorded immune exposures nonetheless. Use of 60 Vbeta and 13 Jbeta primers characterized the PCR. Sequencing was performed with immunoSEQ multiplex PCR; in TCRdb, only in-frame clones are kept and a portion is missing. The sample features around 200,000 clones, with about 1% in its top ten. The record originates from a study of cytomegalovirus exposure and HLA in healthy donors. Study-wide findings and caveats: Across donors, sequencing depth was assumed by presence/absence analyses to be roughly uniform. The authors listed about 170 TCR beta chains as cytomegalovirus-associated. Certain indistinguishable V segments, among them TRBV6-2 and TRBV6-3, were excluded.

The clonotype originates from a woman in her twenties or thirties in good health and CMV-seropositive. V usage is TRBV2 and J usage is TRBJ2-7, with TRBD2 identical over 9 bases. Sequenced sample: PBMCs. DNA of the CDR3: TGTGCCAGCATCCTAGGGGGTAGCGGGAGCTCCTACGAGCAGTACTTC. Its translation: CASILGGSGSSYEQYF.